Below are 16 T cell receptor beta chains sequenced from a single sample in a study of T cell responses to AZD1222 COVID-19 vaccine. Profiling relied on immunoSEQ multiplex PCR, and the TCRdb table lists in-frame clones only, not all of them. The sample has approximately 130,000 clones; 84% are singletons. The sequenced sample was peripheral blood, obtained 28 days after the second AZD1222 dose. The receptors were gathered from an adult who received the AZD1222 COVID-19 vaccine.

This chain uses TRBV28 with TRBJ1-2; the match to TRBD1 covers 8 bases. The CDR3 loop spans 14 amino acids. With 4 bases clipped from V and 4 bases from J, the junction kept 5 bases outside the gene matches. CDR1 and CDR2 from the germline V gene are MDHEN and SYDVKM. The CDR3 nucleotides are TGTGCCAGCAGTTACCAGGGGGCTGCCTATGGCTACACCTTC. Its protein is CASSYQGAAYGYTF.

V gene TRBV6-2 or TRBV6-3 combines with J gene TRBJ2-7; D possibly matches TRBD1 or TRBD2 (5 bases each). The V gene lost 5 bases and the J gene lost 2 bases, with 16 bases spanning the gap. CDR1 is MNHEY, CDR2 SVGEGT, per germline. The length of the CDR3 is 15 residues. The CDR3 loop reads CASSPWGTGPYEQYF. CDR3 in DNA: TGTGCCAGCAGTCCGTGGGGGACGGGCCCCTACGAGCAGTACTTC.

The V gene is TRBV7-9, the J gene TRBJ1-1; D not certain. The CDR3 extends over 12 amino acids. Looked up from germline, CDR1 is SEHNR and CDR2 is FQNEAQ (reference sequence). V lost 2 bases to trimming and J lost 7 bases, with 8 bases between them. The CDR3 bases are TGTGCCAGCAGCTTACAAGGCAGTGAAGCTTTCTTT. The encoded protein is CASSLQGSEAFF.

The rearrangement joins TRBV29-1 to TRBJ1-2; no reliable D call. This CDR3 is 14 amino acids long. V lost 6 bases and J lost 0, with 14 bases in between. The germline CDR1 and CDR2 sequences are SQVTM and ANQGSEA. The CDR3 is CSVERGSSNYGYTF. CDR3 coding DNA: TGCAGCGTAGAACGGGGATCTTCTAACTATGGCTACACCTTC.

V gene TRBV5-1 combines with J gene TRBJ2-5; tentative D call: TRBD1 (6 bases). V lost 4 bases to trimming and J lost 4 bases, with 14 bases between them. The length of the CDR3 is 14 residues. Germline V lookup: CDR1 SGHRS, CDR2 YFSETQ. CDR3 in DNA: TGCGCCAGCAGCACCATGGGGGCTGGAGAGACCCAGTACTTC. Translating gives CASSTMGAGETQYF.

The chain carries TRBV4-1 and TRBJ2-7; D is perhaps TRBD1 or TRBD2 (5 bases each). Per the germline V gene, CDR1 is MGHRA and CDR2 is YSYEKL. V gave up 5 bases and J gave up 7 bases, with 21 bases separating them. This CDR3 has 15 residues. In DNA, the CDR3 is TGCGCCAGCAGCGTATATTCCGGGGCGACGGGGGAGCAGTACTTC. This sequence encodes CASSVYSGATGEQYF.

This clone was seen once. The J gene is TRBJ2-5, the V gene TRBV6-5, with 9 bases aligning to TRBD1. Germline lookup yields CDR1 MNHEY and CDR2 SVGAGI. The CDR3 spans 14 residues. V trimming: 6 bases; J trimming: 1 base; junction bases outside the gene matches: 3. The CDR3 DNA follows: TGTGCCAGCAGCCCGGACAGGGGCCAAGAGACCCAGTACTTC. Its translation: CASSPDRGQETQYF.

This clone was detected only once. The chain uses TRBV28 and TRBJ1-3; D is ambiguous. Germline V lookup: CDR1 MDHEN, CDR2 SYDVKM. The CDR3 is made up of 13 amino acids. Deletions cut 7 bases from V and 0 bases from J, with 7 bases between. CDR3 bases: TGTGCCAGCATACAGCTCTCTGGAAACACCATATATTTT. Translating it yields CASIQLSGNTIYF.

This clone occurred a few times. DNA for the CDR3: TGTGCCAGCAGGGACTCTGCTAGCAATCAGCCCCAGCATTTT. This sequence encodes CASRDSASNQPQHF. The chain recombines TRBV6-5 with TRBJ1-5; unclear D gene. Germline CDR1 reads MNHEY; CDR2 reads SVGAGI. The CDR3 consists of 14 residues. The V and J ends lost 6 bases and 0 bases respectively, with 9 bases between them.

This clone was observed once. The chain couples TRBV6-5 to TRBJ1-2, with a weak D call TRBD1 (6 bases). The CDR3 covers 13 residues. The V gene lost 0 bases and the J gene lost 7 bases, with 9 bases spanning the gap. Germline V gene data show CDR1 as MNHEY and CDR2 as SVGAGI. The CDR3 DNA reads TGTGCCAGCAGTTACTCAGGGGGAAGTGGCTACACCTTC. Its protein product is CASSYSGGSGYTF.

The chain links TRBV6-2 or TRBV6-3 to TRBJ1-5; TRBD1 agrees at 8 bases. Germline loops: CDR1 MNHEY, CDR2 SVGEGT. J lost 0 bases, V lost 2 bases, and 18 bases had no gene match. CDR3 length: 21 amino acids. CDR3 amino acids: CASSYSTGGKLPVYSNQPQHF. CDR3 coding DNA: TGTGCCAGCAGTTACAGCACAGGGGGTAAACTCCCCGTGTATAGCAATCAGCCCCAGCATTTT.

The J gene is TRBJ2-2, the V gene TRBV28; D could derive from TRBD1 or TRBD2 (5 bases each). In germline, CDR1 is MDHEN, CDR2 SYDVKM. This CDR3 contains 15 residues. V was shortened by 5 bases and J by 5 bases, with 15 bases between the two germline ends. The CDR3 reads CASSRTGTPTGELFF. DNA of the CDR3: TGTGCCAGCAGTAGGACCGGGACCCCGACCGGGGAGCTGTTTTTT.

V and J are TRBV5-4 and TRBJ2-2, with 9 bases identical to TRBD1. The CDR3 covers 16 residues. In germline, CDR1 is SGHNT, CDR2 YYREEE (reference sequence). J gave up 3 bases and V 3 bases, and 6 bases lay outside the gene matches. The CDR3 is CASSSQGAPDTGELFF. CDR3 in DNA: TGTGCCAGCAGCTCACAGGGGGCGCCCGACACCGGGGAGCTGTTTTTT.

This rearrangement joins TRBV20-1 to TRBJ1-2; weak D call: TRBD1 (5 bases). CDR3 length equals 11 residues. The V gene's germline CDR1 is DFQATT and CDR2 SNEGSKA (reference sequence). Trimming removed 7 bases from V and 7 bases from J, with 13 bases in between. DNA of the CDR3: TGCAGTGATCGGGGGGTTGGTGGCTACACCTTC. It is translated as CSDRGVGGYTF.

The chain links TRBV20-1 to TRBJ2-1; 9 bases align to TRBD2. Germline V gives CDR1 DFQATT, CDR2 SNEGSKA (reference sequence). After removal of 3 bases from V and 7 bases from J, the junction contained 7 bases not matched to a gene. The CDR3 runs 14 residues. CDR3 protein: CSASGRGGLNEQFF. DNA for the CDR3: TGCAGTGCTAGTGGGCGGGGGGGCCTTAATGAGCAGTTCTTC.

This chain links TRBV7-6 with TRBJ1-5; D is uncertain. Trimming stripped 5 bases from V and 3 bases from J, with 14 bases between. This CDR3 is 15 amino acids long. Germline V gene data show CDR1 as SGHVS and CDR2 as FNYEAQ. CDR3 amino acids: CASSPRSRSNQPQHF. CDR3 sequence (DNA): TGTGCCAGCAGCCCCCGGAGCAGGTCCAATCAGCCCCAGCATTTT.